The present T cell receptor (beta chain) was sequenced within a study of Ad26.COV2.S vaccination and SARS-CoV-2 variants. Noted treatment: around 19 received Ad26.COV2.S at low or high dose, single or two shots; several received placebo; per-sample allocation not given. Vaccine and placebo recipients were sampled on day 63 after the first injection. Repertoires were generated with immunoSEQ multiplex PCR, while TCRdb's copy carries only in-frame clones and drops some. The sample consists of roughly 700,000 clones, around 92% of them appearing once. The CDR3 is 15 amino acids. CDR1 and CDR2 from the germline V gene are SGHTA and FQGNSA. Trimming removed 1 base from V and 4 bases from J, with 11 bases in between.

This specimen consisted of peripheral blood, obtained in a trial of Ad26.COV2.S vaccine versus placebo. The sequence was obtained from a person between 18 and 65 years old who received the Ad26.COV2.S COVID-19 vaccine or a placebo. The chain has TRBV7-2 and TRBJ2-1; D remains ambiguous. CDR3 in DNA: TGTGCCAGCAGCTTAGGAACTCAAGCGTACAATGAGCAGTTCTTC. Its protein product is CASSLGTQAYNEQFF.